These 30 T cell receptor beta chains came from one sample sequenced in a study of T cell responses to AZD1222 COVID-19 vaccine. Some clones are missing from TCRdb's copy, which holds only in-frame ones; the method was immunoSEQ multiplex PCR. The repertoire holds around 150,000 clones, with roughly 93% as singletons. The sequenced sample was peripheral blood, obtained 28 days after the second AZD1222 dose. These TCRs come from an adult who received the AZD1222 COVID-19 vaccine.

In regard to this clone: Other nucleotide sequences in the sample specify the same CDR3. The chain carries TRBV12-3 or TRBV12-4 and TRBJ1-2; D remains ambiguous. The CDR3 is made up of 13 amino acids. Trimming shortened V by 3 bases and J by 2 bases, and 7 bases separated the two germline ends. CDR3 sequence reads: CASSFPGNYGYTF. For the CDR3, the DNA is TGTGCCAGCAGTTTTCCGGGGAACTATGGCTACACCTTC.

This clone was observed a handful of times. The gene calls are TRBV2 and TRBJ1-3; TRBD1 is a possible D gene (5 bases). Germline V gene sequence: CDR1 SNHLY, CDR2 FYNNEI. Trimming stripped 6 bases from V and 1 base from J, with 13 bases between. The CDR3 runs 15 residues. The CDR3 sequence: CASSPPGGSGNTIYF. In nucleotides, the CDR3 is TGTGCCAGCAGCCCACCCGGGGGTTCTGGAAACACCATATATTTT.

This rearrangement joins TRBV3-1 (or the pseudogene TRBV3-2) to TRBJ2-5; TRBD2 is a possible D gene (5 bases). The CDR3 totals 14 residues. The germline CDR1 and CDR2 sequences are LGHDT and YNNKEL (reference sequence). Trimming took off 4 bases at V and 2 bases at J, with 11 bases between the two ends. CDR3 region: CASSPPEGQETQYF. The CDR3 region has the DNA TGTGCCAGCAGCCCCCCCGAGGGACAAGAGACCCAGTACTTC.

The CDR3 protein is CASSYRPQTHYGYTF. In DNA, the CDR3 is TGTGCCAGCAGTTACAGACCACAGACCCACTATGGCTACACCTTC. The chain is built from TRBV6-5 and TRBJ1-2; D call uncertain. CDR1 MNHEY and CDR2 SVGAGI come from the germline V gene. The V and J ends lost 2 bases and 3 bases respectively, with 13 bases between them. The CDR3 spans 15 residues.

The chain is built from TRBV18 and TRBJ1-6, with D uncertain. The length of the CDR3 is 17 residues. Germline V gene data show CDR1 as KGHSH and CDR2 as LQKENI. The V gene lost 0 bases and the J gene lost 6 bases, with 15 bases spanning the gap. The CDR3 loop is CASSPPGLASPNSPLHF. In nucleotides, the CDR3 is TGTGCCAGCTCACCACCGGGTTTGGCCTCGCCTAATTCACCCCTCCACTTT. The entire variable domain, with the rest obtained from reference TRBV18 and TRBJ1-6, is as follows: NAGVMQNPRHLVRRRGQEARLRCSPMKGHSHVYWYRQLPEEGLKFMVYLQKENIIDESGMPKERFSAEFPKEGPSILRIQQVVRGDSAAYFCASSPPGLASPNSPLHFGNGTRLTVT.

This clone showed up just once. The chain uses TRBV5-4 and TRBJ2-1, with TRBD2 as a possible D gene (6 bases). The CDR3 is 17 residues long. V was shortened by 4 bases and J by 6 bases, with 23 bases between the two germline ends. CDR1 is SGHNT and CDR2 is YYREEE in the germline V gene (reference sequence). CDR3 region: CASSPGTGSNRLNEQFF. CDR3 coding DNA: TGTGCCAGCAGCCCCGGGACTGGATCCAACCGCCTCAATGAGCAGTTCTTC. Full variable domain (missing parts from reference TRBV5-4 and TRBJ2-1): ETGVTQSPTHLIKTRGQQVTLRCSSQSGHNTVSWYQQALGQGPQFIFQYYREEENGRGNFPPRFSGLQFPNYSSELNVNALELDDSALYLCASSPGTGSNRLNEQFFGPGTRLTVL.

The chain has TRBV18 and TRBJ1-4; D ambiguous. CDR1 KGHSH and CDR2 LQKENI come from the germline V gene. The CDR3 has 15 amino acids. The germline V and J ends were trimmed by 0 bases and 8 bases, with 13 bases remaining between them. The CDR3 DNA reads TGTGCCAGCTCACCACCGAGTACACCTGGCGAAAAACTGTTTTTT. Amino acids: CASSPPSTPGEKLFF.

The chain couples TRBV5-1 to TRBJ1-2; TRBD1 aligns across 7 bases. CDR3 length equals 16 residues. Germline V gene sequence: CDR1 SGHRS, CDR2 YFSETQ. V shed 4 bases and J 2 bases; nucleotides not matched to a gene: 11. The CDR3 DNA sequence: TGCGCCAGCAGCCAGGCTCAGACAGGGCCCAACTATGGCTACACCTTC. Amino acids: CASSQAQTGPNYGYTF. The entire variable domain, with the rest obtained from reference TRBV5-1 and TRBJ1-2, is as follows: KAGVTQTPRYLIKTRGQQVTLSCSPISGHRSVSWYQQTPGQGLQFLFEYFSETQRNKGNFPGRFSGRQFSNSRSEMNVSTLELGDSALYLCASSQAQTGPNYGYTFGSGTRLTVV.

The chain has TRBV19 and TRBJ1-2; 7 bases match TRBD1. The V and J ends lost 5 bases and 2 bases, in that order; junction bases with no gene match: 5. Germline CDR1 is LNHDA and CDR2 is SQIVND (reference sequence). The CDR3 is 14 residues long. The DNA for the CDR3 is TGTGCCAGTAGTCCAGGAGGGGGCAACTATGGCTACACCTTC. Protein sequence: CASSPGGGNYGYTF.

The V gene is TRBV11-3, the J gene TRBJ1-1, with 9 bases matching TRBD1. With V trimmed by 5 bases and J by 7 bases, 11 bases remained unmatched. CDR3 length equals 15 residues. Germline CDR1 SGHNT, CDR2 YENEEA. The CDR3 spells CASSQDRGRNSEAFF. DNA for the CDR3: TGTGCCAGCAGCCAGGACAGGGGTAGGAATAGTGAAGCTTTCTTT.

The chain joins TRBV5-1 to TRBJ2-7; 9 bases are shared with TRBD2. Unmatched junction bases numbered 7, after V lost 0 bases and J lost 6 bases. Germline assignment: CDR1 SGHRS and CDR2 YFSETQ. The CDR3 loop spans 15 amino acids. CDR3 sequence: CASSLALLAGSEQYF. In DNA, the CDR3 is TGCGCCAGCAGCTTGGCCCTTCTAGCGGGGAGCGAGCAGTACTTC.

The rearrangement uses TRBV7-2 and TRBJ2-7; D is possibly TRBD1 or TRBD2 (6 bases each). The CDR3 has 15 amino acids. CDR1 is SGHTA and CDR2 is FQGNSA in the germline V gene. Trimming cost V 2 bases and J 7 bases, with 18 bases left between them. CDR3 sequence reads: CASSLYLRGPGEQYF. The CDR3 DNA is TGTGCCAGCAGCTTATATCTACGGGGGCCGGGGGAGCAGTACTTC.

The V and J genes are TRBV19 and TRBJ2-7; 7 nucleotides match TRBD1. The CDR3 is 14 amino acids. V lost 6 bases and J lost 1; bases outside the gene matches: 6. From germline, CDR1 is LNHDA and CDR2 SQIVND (reference sequence). The CDR3 spells CASRETGNSYEQYF. CDR3 bases: TGTGCCAGTAGAGAGACAGGGAATTCCTACGAGCAGTACTTC.

This clone was picked up a small number of times. J is TRBJ2-7 and V is TRBV25-1; 11 bases map to TRBD1. Unmatched junction bases numbered 5, after V lost 4 bases and J lost 3 bases. Germline V gene lookup returns CDR1 MGHDK and CDR2 SYGVNS. CDR3 length equals 15 residues. CDR3 sequence reads: CASSGTGGDRYEQYF. CDR3 DNA: TGTGCCAGCAGTGGGACAGGGGGCGACCGCTACGAGCAGTACTTC.

The chain is built from TRBV5-8 and TRBJ1-6, with a possible D match to TRBD1 (6 bases). Trimming stripped 4 bases from V and 7 bases from J, with 15 bases between. The CDR3 consists of 15 residues. Per germline, CDR1 SGHTS and CDR2 YDEGEE. CDR3 nucleotide sequence: TGTGCCAGCAGCCAGAGGACAGTCGAAAATTCACCCCTCCACTTT. Translating it yields CASSQRTVENSPLHF.

CDR3 nucleotides: TGTGCCAGCAGTGACACAGCCTCCTACAATGAGCAGTTCTTC. Amino acids: CASSDTASYNEQFF. This chain connects TRBV25-1 to TRBJ2-1; D remains unclear. In germline, CDR1 is MGHDK, CDR2 SYGVNS. The CDR3 spans 14 residues. V dropped 3 bases and J dropped 0 bases, with 6 bases sitting between them.

The chain uses TRBV5-1 and TRBJ2-2, with D possibly matching TRBD2 (5 bases). V lost 3 bases to trimming and J lost 4 bases, with 10 bases between them. This CDR3 has 14 residues. Germline V gene data show CDR1 as SGHRS and CDR2 as YFSETQ. CDR3 nucleotides: TGCGCCAGCAGCTCCCCGGCGGGCACCGGGGAGCTGTTTTTT. This codes for CASSSPAGTGELFF.

The gene calls are TRBV14 and TRBJ2-1; 7 bases map to TRBD1. The CDR3 covers 12 residues. With 3 bases clipped from V and 9 bases from J, the junction kept 2 bases outside the gene matches. CDR1 SGHDN and CDR2 FVKESK come from the germline V gene. The CDR3 sequence: CASSHTGAEQFF. In DNA, the CDR3 is TGTGCCAGCAGCCATACAGGGGCTGAGCAGTTCTTC.

The gene calls are TRBV28 and TRBJ2-1; D possibly corresponds to TRBD2 (5 bases). The CDR3 covers 14 residues. Germline values: CDR1 MDHEN, CDR2 SYDVKM. V lost 5 bases and J lost 9, with 17 bases in between. The CDR3 here is CASSLRGKYFEQFF. CDR3 DNA: TGTGCCAGCAGTCTCAGAGGGAAGTACTTTGAGCAGTTCTTC.

The chain couples TRBV6-9 to TRBJ1-4; D remains ambiguous. CDR3 length: 13 residues. The germline V gene has CDR1 MNHGY and CDR2 SVAAGI. Trimming cost V 5 bases and J 8 bases, with 12 bases left between them. The CDR3 protein is CASSRVVREKLFF. DNA of the CDR3: TGTGCCAGCAGTAGGGTGGTTCGGGAAAAACTGTTTTTT.

CDR3 region: CAISGGGESTQYF. The CDR3 DNA is TGTGCCATCAGTGGAGGGGGGGAATCGACCCAGTACTTC. The chain uses TRBV10-3 and TRBJ2-5, with D possibly matching TRBD2 (7 bases). The length of the CDR3 is 13 residues. Germline values: CDR1 ENHRY, CDR2 SYGVKD. The V end was cut by 4 bases, the J end by 7 bases, with 13 bases between.

The rearrangement joins TRBV7-9 to TRBJ1-2, with TRBD1 as a possible D gene (6 bases). Per germline, CDR1 SEHNR and CDR2 FQNEAQ (reference sequence). V was clipped by 0 bases and J by 4 bases, with 15 bases between them. This CDR3 contains 16 residues. This chain's CDR3 is CASSLAQGKGGYGYTF. DNA of the CDR3: TGTGCCAGCAGCTTAGCGCAGGGAAAGGGGGGCTATGGCTACACCTTC.

The chain uses TRBV5-1 and TRBJ1-2; 8 bases line up with TRBD1. V gave up 4 bases and J gave up 7 bases; unmatched junction bases: 9. There are 14 residues in the CDR3. The germline CDR1 and CDR2 sequences are SGHRS and YFSETQ. The CDR3 is CASSQLGQGSGYTF. CDR3 DNA: TGCGCCAGCAGCCAACTCGGACAGGGAAGTGGCTACACCTTC.

This clone has just a few counts. The chain couples TRBV7-2 to TRBJ2-3; D not resolved. Germline loops: CDR1 SGHTA, CDR2 FQGNSA. This CDR3 comprises 14 residues. The V gene lost 1 base and the J gene lost 4 bases, with 9 bases spanning the gap. CDR3 sequence reads: CASSLGWPADTQYF. The CDR3 DNA is TGTGCCAGCAGCTTAGGGTGGCCCGCAGATACGCAGTATTTT.

This chain links TRBV30 with TRBJ2-2; the D call may be TRBD1 or TRBD2 (5 bases each). Germline V gene lookup returns CDR1 GTSNPN and CDR2 SVGIG (reference sequence). V gave up 7 bases and J gave up 4 bases, with 16 bases separating them. The CDR3 is 14 amino acids. CDR3 region: CALSLGTFTGELFF. CDR3 coding DNA: TGTGCCTTATCCCTGGGGACGTTCACCGGGGAGCTGTTTTTT.

As DNA, the CDR3 is TGTGCCAGCAGCCGCTCCAAGGAGCCCCAGCATTTT. Its translation is CASSRSKEPQHF. V gene TRBV12-3 or TRBV12-4 combines with J gene TRBJ1-5; D gene unclear. The CDR3 length is 12 residues. Between the trimmed V and J ends, which lost 6 bases and 8 bases, there was a span of 11 bases.

The gene calls are TRBV19 and TRBJ1-1; TRBD1 matches at 7 bases. Trimming at V came to 5 bases and at J to 5 bases, leaving 5 bases not matched to a gene. The CDR3 length is 13 residues. CDR1 and CDR2 (germline): LNHDA, SQIVND (reference sequence). The CDR3 loop reads CASSQGGLTEAFF. The CDR3 DNA is TGTGCCAGTAGTCAGGGGGGGCTGACTGAAGCTTTCTTT.

CDR3 bases: TGTGCCAGCAGCCCGGACGGGAACTATGGCTACACCTTC. It translates to CASSPDGNYGYTF. The chain joins TRBV12-3 or TRBV12-4 to TRBJ1-2; D uncertain. The V end lost 6 bases, the J end lost 2 bases, and 10 bases lay between the germline ends. CDR3 size: 13 residues.

This clone was seen a handful of times. V and J are TRBV5-1 and TRBJ1-1; TRBD1 might be the D (5 bases). CDR3 length equals 15 residues. Trimming left V 0 bases short and J 2 bases short, with 11 bases between. In germline, CDR1 is SGHRS, CDR2 YFSETQ. CDR3 sequence: CASSLVTGLNTEAFF. The CDR3 DNA follows: TGCGCCAGCAGCTTGGTTACGGGACTTAACACTGAAGCTTTCTTT.

The chain recombines TRBV6-1 with TRBJ2-3; D unclear. The CDR3 has 13 residues. V lost 2 bases to trimming and J lost 6 bases, with 9 bases between them. The V gene's germline CDR1 is MNHNS and CDR2 SASEGT. The CDR3 DNA reads as TGTGCCAGCAGTGAATTCCGATATGATACGCAGTATTTT. Translated, it gives CASSEFRYDTQYF.